Sequencing of this T cell receptor beta chain was carried out in a study of OX40 agonist ivuxolimab in advanced cancers. Study-wide context: Ivuxolimab was administered intravenously to patients at 0.01 to 10 mg/kg every 2 weeks.

Notes on this clone: As yet, its antigen is unknown.

Repertoires were generated with immunoSEQ multiplex PCR, while TCRdb's copy carries only in-frame clones and drops some. The sample has 65,000 to 80,000 clones, roughly 84% seen once; the top ten hold over 2%. The CDR3 covers 14 residues. Germline assignment: CDR1 LNHDA and CDR2 SQIVND (reference sequence). The V gene lost 7 bases and the J gene lost 0 bases, with 9 bases spanning the gap. Overall study findings and caveats: People who partly responded at 0.1-3.0 mg/kg had some of the least clonal expansion seen. The antigen specificity of the peripheral T cells (those that were expanded) was not determined.

Sample: CD4+ or CD8+ T cells sorted from blood, taken in a trial of the OX40 agonist ivuxolimab. This chain connects TRBV19 to TRBJ2-2, with D uncertain. The clonotype originates from an adult with an advanced solid tumor such as melanoma, head and neck, liver or kidney cancer. The CDR3 loop reads CASTVRANTGELFF. The CDR3 DNA reads as TGTGCCAGTACGGTAAGGGCGAACACCGGGGAGCTGTTTTTT.